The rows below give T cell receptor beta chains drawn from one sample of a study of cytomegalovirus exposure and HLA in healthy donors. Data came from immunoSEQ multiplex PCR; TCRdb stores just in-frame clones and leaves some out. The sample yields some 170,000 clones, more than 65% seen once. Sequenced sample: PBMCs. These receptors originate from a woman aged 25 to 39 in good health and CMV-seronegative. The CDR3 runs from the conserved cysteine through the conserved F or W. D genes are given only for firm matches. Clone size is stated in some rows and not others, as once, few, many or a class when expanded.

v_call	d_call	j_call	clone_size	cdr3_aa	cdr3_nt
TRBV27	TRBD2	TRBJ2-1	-	CASSFSLAGQNEQFF	TGTGCCAGCAGTTTTAGTCTAGCGGGACAAAATGAGCAGTTCTTC
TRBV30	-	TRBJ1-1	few	CAWVELMNTEAFF	TGTGCCTGGGTTGAACTGATGAACACTGAAGCTTTCTTT
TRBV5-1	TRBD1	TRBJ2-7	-	CASSGTGTGGDEQYF	TGCGCCAGCAGCGGAACCGGGACAGGGGGCGACGAGCAGTACTTC
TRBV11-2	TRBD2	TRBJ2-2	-	CASSSGLAGVGELFF	TGTGCCAGCAGCTCGGGACTAGCGGGAGTAGGGGAGCTGTTTTTT
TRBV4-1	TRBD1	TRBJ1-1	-	CASSQALTGGLYTEAFF	TGCGCCAGCAGCCAAGCTCTGACAGGGGGCCTGTACACTGAAGCTTTCTTT
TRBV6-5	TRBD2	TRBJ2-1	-	CASSILAGGRHEQFF	TGTGCCAGCAGTATTCTAGCGGGAGGCAGGCATGAGCAGTTCTTC
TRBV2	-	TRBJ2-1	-	CASSPGSSYNEQFF	TGTGCCAGCAGTCCGGGTAGCTCCTACAATGAGCAGTTCTTC
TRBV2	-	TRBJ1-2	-	CASSDRGYGYTF	TGTGCCAGCAGTGACAGGGGCTATGGCTACACCTTC
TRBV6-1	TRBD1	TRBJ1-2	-	CASSEWRTGGNYGYTF	TGTGCCAGCAGTGAATGGAGGACAGGGGGCAACTATGGCTACACCTTC
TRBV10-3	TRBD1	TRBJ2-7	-	CAIKDRGFSGQYF	TGTGCCATCAAGGACAGGGGGTTCTCCGGGCAGTACTTC
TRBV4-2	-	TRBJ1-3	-	CASSQDTPVGGTGNTIYF	TGTGCCAGCAGCCAAGACACGCCGGTCGGGGGGACTGGAAACACCATATATTTT
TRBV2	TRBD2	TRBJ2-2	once	CASKKLAGGLTGELFF	TGTGCCAGCAAAAAACTAGCGGGAGGGCTCACCGGGGAGCTGTTTTTT
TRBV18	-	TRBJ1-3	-	CASSPWRPSGNTIYF	TGTGCCAGCTCACCATGGAGGCCTTCTGGAAACACCATATATTTT
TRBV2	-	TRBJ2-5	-	CASSQGQSGAQYF	TGTGCCAGCAGTCAAGGCCAGTCAGGGGCCCAGTACTTC
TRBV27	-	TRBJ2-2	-	CASSFGRGNTGELFF	TGTGCCAGCAGTTTTGGCAGGGGGAACACCGGGGAGCTGTTTTTT
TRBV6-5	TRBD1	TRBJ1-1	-	CASRTIGQGNTEAFF	TGTGCCAGCAGGACGATTGGACAGGGCAACACTGAAGCTTTCTTT
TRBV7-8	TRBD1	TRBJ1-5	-	CASSFGTGAHSNQPQHF	TGTGCCAGCAGCTTCGGGACAGGGGCCCATAGCAATCAGCCCCAGCATTTT